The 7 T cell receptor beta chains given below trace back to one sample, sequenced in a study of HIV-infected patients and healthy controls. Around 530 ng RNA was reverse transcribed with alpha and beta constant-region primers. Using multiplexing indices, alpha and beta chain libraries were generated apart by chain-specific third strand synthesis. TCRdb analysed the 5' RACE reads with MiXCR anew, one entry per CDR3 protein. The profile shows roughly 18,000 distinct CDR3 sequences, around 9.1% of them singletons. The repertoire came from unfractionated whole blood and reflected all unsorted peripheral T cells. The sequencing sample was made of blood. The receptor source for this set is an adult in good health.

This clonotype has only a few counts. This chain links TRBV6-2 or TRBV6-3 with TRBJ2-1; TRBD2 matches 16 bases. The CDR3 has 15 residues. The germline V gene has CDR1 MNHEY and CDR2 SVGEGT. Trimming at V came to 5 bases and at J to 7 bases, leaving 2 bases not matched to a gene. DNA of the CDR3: TGTGCCAGCAGTCCGGGACTAGCGGGAGGGAATGAGCAGTTCTTC. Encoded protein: CASSPGLAGGNEQFF.

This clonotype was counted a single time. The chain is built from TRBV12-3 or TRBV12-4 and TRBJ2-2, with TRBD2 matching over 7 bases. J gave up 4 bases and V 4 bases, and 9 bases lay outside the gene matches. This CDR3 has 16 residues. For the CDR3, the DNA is TGTGCCAGCAGTTATGGGGGAGGGTTGAGCACCGGGGAGCTGTTTTTT. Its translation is CASSYGGGLSTGELFF.

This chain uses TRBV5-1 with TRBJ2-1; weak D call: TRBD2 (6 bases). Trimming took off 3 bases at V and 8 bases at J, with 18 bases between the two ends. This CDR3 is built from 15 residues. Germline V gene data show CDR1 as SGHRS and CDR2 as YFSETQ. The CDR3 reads CASSSSLAGLDEQFF. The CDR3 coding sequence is TGCGCCAGCAGCTCCTCACTAGCCGGGCTGGATGAGCAGTTCTTC.

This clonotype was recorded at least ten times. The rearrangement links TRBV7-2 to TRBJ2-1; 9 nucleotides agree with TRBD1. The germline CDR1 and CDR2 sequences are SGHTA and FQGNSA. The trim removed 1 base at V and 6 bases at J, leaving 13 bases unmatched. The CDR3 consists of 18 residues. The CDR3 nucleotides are TGTGCCAGCAGCTTAGGACCGCTACAGGGGGCTGGCGGCAATGAGCAGTTCTTC. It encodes CASSLGPLQGAGGNEQFF.

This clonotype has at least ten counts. The CDR3 sequence is CASSLLQGVNQPQHF. CDR3 nucleotides: TGTGCCAGCAGCTTATTACAGGGGGTAAATCAGCCCCAGCATTTT. V and J are TRBV7-2 and TRBJ1-5; the match to TRBD1 covers 8 bases. Germline CDR1 reads SGHTA; CDR2 reads FQGNSA. The CDR3 sequence is 15 residues long. The ends lost 2 bases at V and 4 bases at J; junction bases unmatched: 4. Supplemented by reference TRBV7-2 and TRBJ1-5, the full variable domain reads GAGVSQSPSNKVTEKGKDVELRCDPISGHTALYWYRQSLGQGLEFLIYFQGNSAPDKSGLPSDRFSAERTGGSVSTLTIQRTQQEDSAVYLCASSLLQGVNQPQHFGDGTRLSIL.

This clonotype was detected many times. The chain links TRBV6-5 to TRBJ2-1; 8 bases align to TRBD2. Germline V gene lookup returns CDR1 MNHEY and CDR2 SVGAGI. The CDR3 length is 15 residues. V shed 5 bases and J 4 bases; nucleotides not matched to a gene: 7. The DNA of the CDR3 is TGTGCCAGCAGTCCCACGTCGGGAGGGTACAATGAGCAGTTCTTC. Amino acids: CASSPTSGGYNEQFF.

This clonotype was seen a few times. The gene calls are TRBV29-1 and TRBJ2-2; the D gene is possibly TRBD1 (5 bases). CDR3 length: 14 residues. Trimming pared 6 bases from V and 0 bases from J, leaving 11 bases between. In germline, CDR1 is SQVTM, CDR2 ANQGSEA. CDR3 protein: CSVPGHTNTGELFF. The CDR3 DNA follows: TGCAGCGTACCTGGACACACGAACACCGGGGAGCTGTTTTTT.